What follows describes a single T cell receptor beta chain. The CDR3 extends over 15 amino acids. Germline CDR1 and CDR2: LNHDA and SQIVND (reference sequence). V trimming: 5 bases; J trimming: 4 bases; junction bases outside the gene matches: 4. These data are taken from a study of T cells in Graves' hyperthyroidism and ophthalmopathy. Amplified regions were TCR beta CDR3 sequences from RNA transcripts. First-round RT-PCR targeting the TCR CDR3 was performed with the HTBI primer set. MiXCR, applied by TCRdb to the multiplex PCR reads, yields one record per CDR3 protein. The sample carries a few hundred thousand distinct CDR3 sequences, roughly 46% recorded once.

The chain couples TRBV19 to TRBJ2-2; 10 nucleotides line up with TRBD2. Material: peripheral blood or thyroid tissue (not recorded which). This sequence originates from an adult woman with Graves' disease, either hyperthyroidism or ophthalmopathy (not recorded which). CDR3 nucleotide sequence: TGTGCCAGTAGTCCTAGCGGGAGCTTCACCGGGGAGCTGTTTTTT. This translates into CASSPSGSFTGELFF.